These T cell receptor beta chains were read from a single sample in a study of blood T cell repertoires in COVID-19. Measured with immunoSEQ multiplex PCR; TCRdb has only the in-frame clones, and not every one. The sample lists 200,000 to 300,000 clones, around four fifths occurring once. Sequenced sample: peripheral blood. The receptors here all came from a man aged 55 to 70 with acute or convalescent COVID-19. Each CDR3 is given with its conserved first and last residue. The D gene is left open where the match is weak. A row's size may be missing; if present it is once, few, many or a size class.

V	D	J	size	DNA	CDR3
TRBV7-9	TRBD2	TRBJ2-3	.	TGTGCCAGCCGGGGACTAGCGGGACCAGATACGCAGTATTTT	CASRGLAGPDTQYF
TRBV6-5	.	TRBJ2-4	.	TGTGCCAGCAGTTACGACTGGGCCAAAAACATTCAGTACTTC	CASSYDWAKNIQYF
TRBV18	TRBD2	TRBJ2-3	.	TGTGCCAGCTCACCACTCGCGGGGGGCTCCACAGATACGCAGTATTTT	CASSPLAGGSTDTQYF
TRBV4-1	TRBD1	TRBJ1-2	.	TGCGCCAGCAGCGCCCTGACAGGGATGAAGGACTATGGCTACACCTTC	CASSALTGMKDYGYTF
TRBV11-2	.	TRBJ2-7	.	TGTGCCAGCAGCGCCAGGGACTCAGCCTACGAGCAGTACTTC	CASSARDSAYEQYF
TRBV3-1/TRBV3-2	.	TRBJ2-7	.	TGTGCCAGCAGCCAGATAAGCGCCGACGAGCAGTACTTC	CASSQISADEQYF
TRBV28	TRBD1	TRBJ2-3	.	TGTGCCAGCCCTCCGAGGGGGACAGGGGACCATAGCACAGATACGCAGTATTTT	CASPPRGTGDHSTDTQYF
TRBV4-1	TRBD1	TRBJ2-7	.	TGCGCCAGCAGCCAAGATCCGTTTTCCGGGACAGGGAATATGTACGAGCAGTACTTC	CASSQDPFSGTGNMYEQYF
TRBV6-2/TRBV6-3	TRBD1	TRBJ1-5	.	TGTGCCAGCAGTATCTTTGGGACAGCCTTAACCCGTAAGGTAAATCAGCCCCAGCATTTT	CASSIFGTALTRKVNQPQHF
TRBV14	.	TRBJ2-4	.	TGTGCCAGCAGCCAAGATCCAGCGGGAAACATTCAGTACTTC	CASSQDPAGNIQYF
TRBV9	.	TRBJ2-3	.	TGTGCCAGCAGCGTTACTAGTTGGACAGATACGCAGTATTTT	CASSVTSWTDTQYF
TRBV6-5	TRBD1	TRBJ2-7	.	TGTGCCAGCAGTTACTCGGGACAGGAATCCTACGAGCAGTACTTC	CASSYSGQESYEQYF
TRBV4-3	.	TRBJ2-7	once	TGCGCCAGCAGCCAAGTCTTTAGCTCCTACGAGCAGTACTTC	CASSQVFSSYEQYF
TRBV7-3	TRBD2	TRBJ2-3	.	TGTGCCAGCAGTCAACCAGGACTAGCGGTTAGCACAGATACGCAGTATTTT	CASSQPGLAVSTDTQYF
TRBV9	.	TRBJ2-2	.	TGTGCCAGCAGCGCCGGGATCAACACCGGGGAGCTGTTTTTT	CASSAGINTGELFF
TRBV27	TRBD1	TRBJ1-4	.	TGTGCCAGCACGACAGGGTCTAATGAAAAACTGTTTTTT	CASTTGSNEKLFF
TRBV6-5	TRBD1	TRBJ1-4	.	TGTGCCAGCAGGCCTACAGGGGGACCTAATGAAAAACTGTTTTTT	CASRPTGGPNEKLFF
TRBV30	TRBD1	TRBJ2-3	.	TGTGCCTGGAGTGGAAAGGGGGCTTGGGCAGATACGCAGTATTTT	CAWSGKGAWADTQYF
TRBV21-1	.	TRBJ2-1	.	TGTGCCAGCAGCAAAGAGGTCGGACTTAGCTCCTACAATGAGCAGTTCTTC	CASSKEVGLSSYNEQFF
TRBV10-3	TRBD1	TRBJ1-1	.	TGTGCCATCAACAGACAGGGGCTAAATACTGAAGCTTTCTTT	CAINRQGLNTEAFF
TRBV18	TRBD1	TRBJ1-5	.	TGTGCCAGCTCTCCGAGAGGGACAGGGGGCAATCAGCCCCAGCATTTT	CASSPRGTGGNQPQHF
TRBV4-1	TRBD1	TRBJ1-2	.	TGCGCCAGCAGCCATAGGACAGGGGCTAACTATGGCTACACCTTC	CASSHRTGANYGYTF
TRBV6-5	TRBD2	TRBJ2-1	.	TGTGCCAGCAGTCAACGGACTAGCGTTTACAATGAGCAGTTCTTC	CASSQRTSVYNEQFF
TRBV7-8	.	TRBJ2-1	.	TGTGCCAGCAGCTTAGAACCCCCCGGGACATGGAGCTCCTACAATGAGCAGTTCTTC	CASSLEPPGTWSSYNEQFF
TRBV9	.	TRBJ1-3	.	TGTGCCAGCAGCGTTTCGATGGGGCAGGGGGGAAACACCATATATTTT	CASSVSMGQGGNTIYF
TRBV27	TRBD2	TRBJ2-3	.	TGTGCCAGCAGTTCAGGACTAGCGGGGGTTGCAGATACGCAGTATTTT	CASSSGLAGVADTQYF
TRBV19	TRBD2	TRBJ2-4	.	TGTGCCAGTACCCTTAGCGGGAGGGCCGAAAACATTCAGTACTTC	CASTLSGRAENIQYF
TRBV29-1	.	TRBJ2-1	.	TGCAGCGTCGATCGGGTCTACAATGAGCAGTTCTTC	CSVDRVYNEQFF
TRBV7-9	TRBD1	TRBJ2-4	.	TGTGCCAGCAGCTTAGTGGGACAGGCGGGGTTCAAAAACATTCAGTACTTC	CASSLVGQAGFKNIQYF
TRBV4-1	.	TRBJ1-5	.	TGCGCCAGCAGCCAAGGTCGGGATCAGCCCCAGCATTTT	CASSQGRDQPQHF
TRBV6-1	TRBD2	TRBJ2-5	few	TGTGCCAGCAGTGAGCTAGCGGGGACCCAAGAGACCCAGTACTTC	CASSELAGTQETQYF
TRBV2	.	TRBJ2-7	.	TGTGCCAGCAGCACGGGATGGGTTGGCGAGCAGTACTTC	CASSTGWVGEQYF
TRBV28	TRBD2	TRBJ2-7	.	TGTGCCAGCAGTGACTACGGGAGGGCCCACGAGCAGTACTTC	CASSDYGRAHEQYF
TRBV7-9	.	TRBJ1-1	.	TGTGCCAGCAGCTTAGGAGGGTCGGCTGAAGCTTTCTTT	CASSLGGSAEAFF
TRBV7-8	TRBD2	TRBJ2-4	.	TGTGCCAGCAGCTCGGCCTATAGCGGGAGAGGTAACATTCAGTACTTC	CASSSAYSGRGNIQYF
TRBV4-1	TRBD2	TRBJ2-3	.	TGCGCCAGCAGCTATCCGTCGGGGGGTTCAGACACAGATACGCAGTATTTT	CASSYPSGGSDTDTQYF
TRBV4-3	TRBD2	TRBJ2-2	.	TGCGCCAGCAGCCATCCCGGACTAGCGGGAGGAGGCGACACCGGGGAGCTGTTTTTT	CASSHPGLAGGGDTGELFF
TRBV10-3	TRBD2	TRBJ2-5	.	TGTGCCATCAGTGAGCTAGCGGCCCTCCAAGAGACCCAGTACTTC	CAISELAALQETQYF
TRBV7-3	TRBD1	TRBJ2-5	once	TGTGCCAGCAGCTGGGACAGAGGAGAGACCCAGTACTTC	CASSWDRGETQYF
TRBV28	TRBD1	TRBJ2-4	.	TGTGCCAGCAGTTTAGAAGGGGGCTGGGACATTCAGTACTTC	CASSLEGGWDIQYF
TRBV2	TRBD2	TRBJ2-1	.	TGTGCCAGCAGTGCCCTAGCGGGAGTTAATGAGCAGTTCTTC	CASSALAGVNEQFF
TRBV9	TRBD1	TRBJ2-1	.	TGTGCCAGCAGCTCCTCTATAGGGGTAAGGACAGGGAGAGTCAATGAGCAGTTCTTC	CASSSSIGVRTGRVNEQFF
TRBV6-5	TRBD2	TRBJ2-3	.	TGTGCCAGCAGTTACGCGGGACTAGCGGGAGGAGATACGCAGTATTTT	CASSYAGLAGGDTQYF
TRBV5-1	.	TRBJ1-1	.	TGCGCCAGCAGCGGGAGGGACGGCGCCCGAAGTGAAGCTTTCTTT	CASSGRDGARSEAFF
TRBV18	TRBD1	TRBJ2-7	once	TGTGCCAGCTCCCCGGGACAGGGGGTCTACGAGCAGTACTTC	CASSPGQGVYEQYF
TRBV3-1/TRBV3-2	.	TRBJ2-2	.	TGTGCCAGCAGCCAGGGGGCGCCGAACACCGGGGAGCTGTTTTTT	CASSQGAPNTGELFF
TRBV2	TRBD2	TRBJ2-3	medium-sized	TGTGCTAGCGGTACTAGCGGGGAAGATACGCAGTATTTT	CASGTSGEDTQYF
TRBV4-3	.	TRBJ2-1	.	TGCGCCAGCAGCCGGGAAGGAGGGATCGTCAATGAGCAGTTCTTC	CASSREGGIVNEQFF
TRBV5-1	TRBD2	TRBJ2-3	.	TGCGCCAGCAGCGAAGGGACTATCACTAGCACAGATACGCAGTATTTT	CASSEGTITSTDTQYF
TRBV19	.	TRBJ1-2	once	TGTGCCAGTAGTAAAGGGGAATATGGCTACACCTTC	CASSKGEYGYTF
TRBV6-2/TRBV6-3	TRBD1	TRBJ1-1	.	TGTGCCAGCAGTTATCGTTCGGGTGGAGGGGGCCGAAGGGATGAAGCTTTCTTT	CASSYRSGGGGRRDEAFF